The clone carrying this T cell receptor (beta chain) was seen once. This specimen comes from a study of shared clonotypes between healthy human individuals. Generated by immunoSEQ multiplex PCR, the TCRdb table keeps only in-frame clones and is missing some. The sample lists under 2,500,000 clones; nearly 97% were seen once. This CDR3 has 17 residues. CDR1 and CDR2 from the germline V gene are SGHNT and YYREEE (reference sequence). V lost 0 bases and J lost 3, with 18 bases in between. The source is a man younger than 35 in good health. Sequencing was performed on naive CD4+ T cells sorted from blood. As for subset: CD45RA+ positively selected. The chain employs TRBV5-4 and TRBJ1-2; possibly TRBD1 for D (5 bases). The CDR3 region is CASSLGGPRGVHYGYTF. The CDR3 coding sequence is TGTGCCAGCAGCTTGGGAGGTCCGAGGGGCGTTCACTATGGCTACACCTTC.